This T cell receptor beta chain emerged from a study of identical twins. Unique molecular identifiers were present on the cDNA, which also gained a universal primer site by template switching. TCRdb redid the calling of the 5' RACE reads with MiXCR, one entry per CDR3 protein. The table has roughly 1.6 million distinct CDR3 sequences, 25% to 35% seen once. Findings and limits, study-wide: Zero-insertion analyses might be partly confounded by invariant T cells like MAIT and iNKT. There was more out-of-frame TCR alpha sharing in monozygotic twins than models estimated.

The germline CDR1 and CDR2 sequences are DFQATT and SNEGSKA (reference sequence). With 5 bases removed from V and 0 bases from J, the gap between germline ends came to 4 bases. This CDR3 region has 11 residues. This clonotype was seen many times. What it binds is unknown. This rearrangement joins TRBV20-1 to TRBJ1-2; no clear D. This receptor was taken from a newborn girl in good health. Material: cord blood. DNA of the CDR3: TGCAGTGCTCATCCTAACTATGGCTACACCTTC. Translated, it gives CSAHPNYGYTF.